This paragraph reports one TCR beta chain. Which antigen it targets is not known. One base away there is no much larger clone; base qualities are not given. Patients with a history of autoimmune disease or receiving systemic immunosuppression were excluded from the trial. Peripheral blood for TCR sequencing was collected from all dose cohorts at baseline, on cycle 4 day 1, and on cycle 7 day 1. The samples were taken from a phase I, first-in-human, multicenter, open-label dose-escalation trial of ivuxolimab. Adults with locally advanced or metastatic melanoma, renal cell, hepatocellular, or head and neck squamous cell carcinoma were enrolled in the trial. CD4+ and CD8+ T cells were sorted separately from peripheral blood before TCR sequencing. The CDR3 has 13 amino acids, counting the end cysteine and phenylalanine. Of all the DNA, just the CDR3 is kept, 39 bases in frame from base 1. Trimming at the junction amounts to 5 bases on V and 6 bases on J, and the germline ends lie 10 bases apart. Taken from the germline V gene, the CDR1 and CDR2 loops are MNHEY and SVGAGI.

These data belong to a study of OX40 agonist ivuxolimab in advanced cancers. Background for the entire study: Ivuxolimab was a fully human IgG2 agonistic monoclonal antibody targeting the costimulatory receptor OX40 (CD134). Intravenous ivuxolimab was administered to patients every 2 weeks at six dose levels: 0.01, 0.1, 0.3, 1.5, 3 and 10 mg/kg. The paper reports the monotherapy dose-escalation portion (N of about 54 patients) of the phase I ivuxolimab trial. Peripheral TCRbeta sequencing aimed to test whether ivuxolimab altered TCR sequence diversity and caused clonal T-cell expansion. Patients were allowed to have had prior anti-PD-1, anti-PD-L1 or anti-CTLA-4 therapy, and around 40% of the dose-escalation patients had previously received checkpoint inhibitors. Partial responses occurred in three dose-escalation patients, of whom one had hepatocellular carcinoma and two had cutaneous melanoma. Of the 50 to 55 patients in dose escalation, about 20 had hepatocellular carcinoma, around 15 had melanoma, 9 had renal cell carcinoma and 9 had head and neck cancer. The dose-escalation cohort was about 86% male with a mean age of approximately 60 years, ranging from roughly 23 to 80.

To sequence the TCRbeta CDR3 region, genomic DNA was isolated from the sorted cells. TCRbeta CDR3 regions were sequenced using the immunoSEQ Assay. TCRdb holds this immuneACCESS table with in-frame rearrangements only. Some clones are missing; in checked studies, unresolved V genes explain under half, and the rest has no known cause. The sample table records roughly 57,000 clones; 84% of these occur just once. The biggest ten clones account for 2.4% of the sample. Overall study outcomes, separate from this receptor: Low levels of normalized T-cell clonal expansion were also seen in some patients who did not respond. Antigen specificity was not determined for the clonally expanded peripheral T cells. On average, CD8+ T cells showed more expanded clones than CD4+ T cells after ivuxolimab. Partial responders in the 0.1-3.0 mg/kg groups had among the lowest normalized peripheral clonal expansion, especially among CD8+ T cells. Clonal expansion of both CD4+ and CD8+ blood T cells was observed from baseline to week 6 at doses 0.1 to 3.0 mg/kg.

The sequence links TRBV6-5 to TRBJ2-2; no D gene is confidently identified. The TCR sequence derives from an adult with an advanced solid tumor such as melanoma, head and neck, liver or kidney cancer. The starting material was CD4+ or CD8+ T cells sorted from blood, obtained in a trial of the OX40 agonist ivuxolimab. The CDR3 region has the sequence CASSGPNAGELFF. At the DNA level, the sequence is TGTGCCAGCAGTGGCCCTAACGCCGGGGAGCTGTTTTTT.